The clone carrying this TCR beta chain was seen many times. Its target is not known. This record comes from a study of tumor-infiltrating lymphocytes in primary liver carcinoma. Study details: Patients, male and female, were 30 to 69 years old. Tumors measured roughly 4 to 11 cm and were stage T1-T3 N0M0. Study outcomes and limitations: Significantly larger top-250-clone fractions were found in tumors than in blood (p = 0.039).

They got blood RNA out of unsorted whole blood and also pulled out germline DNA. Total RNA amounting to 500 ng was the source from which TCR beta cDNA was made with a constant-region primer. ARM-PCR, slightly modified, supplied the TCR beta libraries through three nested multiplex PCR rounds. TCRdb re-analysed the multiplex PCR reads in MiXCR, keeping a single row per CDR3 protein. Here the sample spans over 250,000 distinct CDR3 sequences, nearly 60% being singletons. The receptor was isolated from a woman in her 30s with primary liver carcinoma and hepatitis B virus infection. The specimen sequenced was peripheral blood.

The CDR3 DNA reads as TGTGCCAGCAGTCCCCTCAGGGTAAACACCGGGGAGCTGTTTTTT. Translation gives CASSPLRVNTGELFF. This rearrangement joins TRBV6-2 or TRBV6-3 to TRBJ2-2; TRBD1 is a possible D gene (5 bases). V was trimmed by 5 bases and J by 2 bases, leaving 12 bases between them. This CDR3 spans 15 amino acids. Germline CDR1 is MNHEY and CDR2 is SVGEGT.